One sample yielded the 3 T cell receptor beta chains listed below, sequenced in a study of blood T cell repertoires in COVID-19. Measured with immunoSEQ multiplex PCR; TCRdb has only the in-frame clones, and not every one. The data hold roughly 250,000 clones, with about 85% observed a single time. Input material: peripheral blood. The origin of the receptors is a human donor with COVID-19, enrolled during active disease. The donor label of this sample is uncertain.

The chain couples TRBV18 to TRBJ1-5; D gene uncertain. The CDR3 is 13 amino acids. The germline V gene has CDR1 KGHSH and CDR2 LQKENI. The V gene lost 6 bases and the J gene lost 11 bases, with 17 bases spanning the gap. CDR3 bases: TGTGCCAGCTCCCCATTGGAGTCCTCGGCCCAGCATTTT. Protein product: CASSPLESSAQHF.

This clone was recorded a few times. The V and J genes are TRBV6-2 or TRBV6-3 and TRBJ2-7, with D maybe TRBD2 (6 bases). This CDR3 comprises 16 residues. V was shortened by 3 bases and J by 3 bases, with 18 bases between the two germline ends. Germline V gives CDR1 MNHEY, CDR2 SVGEGT. CDR3 coding DNA: TGTGCCAGCAGTTATAGATTCGGGACTGGTCGCTACGAGCAGTACTTC. Its protein is CASSYRFGTGRYEQYF.

The chain is built from TRBV18 and TRBJ2-7; 12 bases match TRBD2. J was trimmed by 2 bases and V by 3 bases; bases with no gene match: 8. Per germline, CDR1 KGHSH and CDR2 LQKENI. This CDR3 contains 17 residues. The CDR3 loop is CASSPRLAGDGAYEQYF. DNA for the CDR3: TGTGCCAGCTCACCCAGACTAGCGGGAGATGGGGCCTACGAGCAGTACTTC.